This T cell receptor beta chain was identified in a study of cytomegalovirus exposure and HLA in healthy donors (dated by TCRdb to between 2016 and 2019). For context, the study as a whole: According to a later analysis, one platform produced both the roughly 130 validation repertoires and the approximately 600 repertoires of the first cohort. High-throughput TCR immunosequencing, statistical association of individual TCRs with disease status, and machine learning were combined to predict cytomegalovirus infection status. The study aimed to test whether signatures of past pathogen exposure could be identified by cataloging public T cell receptors. Along with the roughly 610-subject first cohort, a separate validation cohort of more than 90 different subjects was used. The paper as a whole reports these results and caveats: Subsequent analysis determined that TCRs grouped into clusters in the first cohort also showed a tendency toward co-occurrence across the roughly 110 validation repertoires, and 85% to 95% of cluster scores exceeded 0. The classifier was reported to diagnose cytomegalovirus status with high specificity and sensitivity in both the original cohort and the validation cohort. Three of the identified cytomegalovirus-associated TCR beta chains were confirmed in vitro to be specific for cytomegalovirus antigens. All 130 or so repertoires were used to score co-occurrence in the validation cohort in a later analysis, because that analysis had no HLA typing for the cohort. According to the authors, the approach could potentially be generalized to other disease states and immunological phenotypes. In the study, 164 TCR beta chains were listed as associated with cytomegalovirus. Most TCR sequences were seen in very few donors, while some public TCRs were found in many individuals.

The library came from the immunoSEQ multiplex PCR assay. The authors processed their data as follows. A statistical classification framework was built to diagnose cytomegalovirus status from the catalog of TCR beta chain sequences. The immuneACCESS repertoire file appears here via TCRdb, limited to in-frame rearrangements. These files lack a portion of the clones; in checked studies, under half of the deficit traces to unresolved V genes, and the cause of the others is not known. V and J calls plus clone size are reproduced from that table; the DNA served to infer D and trimming. The sample records about 130,000 clones, roughly 86% of which are singletons. 1.4% to 1.5% of the sample is held by the ten biggest clonotypes. Its CDR3 holds 15 amino acids, cysteine through phenylalanine. Of all the DNA, just the CDR3 is kept, 45 bases in frame from base 1. The germline V gene supplies CDR1 SQVTM and CDR2 ANQGSEA. V is pruned by 6 bases and J by 6 bases, leaving 14 bases of the junction without a gene match.

With regard to this clone: The antigen it recognizes is unknown. There are no base qualities to consult, and no much larger clone falls within one base.

The donors belonged to the validation cohort of under 150 subjects, which was separate from the approximately 700-subject first cohort. The chain joins TRBV29-1 to TRBJ2-7, with 10 bases matching TRBD2. Sequences were obtained from PBMCs. The TCR comes from a man aged 30-40 years in good health and CMV-seronegative. The bases are TGCAGCGTGGATGGGGACCCAGCGGGAGGGATCGAGCAGTACTTC. This encodes CSVDGDPAGGIEQYF.